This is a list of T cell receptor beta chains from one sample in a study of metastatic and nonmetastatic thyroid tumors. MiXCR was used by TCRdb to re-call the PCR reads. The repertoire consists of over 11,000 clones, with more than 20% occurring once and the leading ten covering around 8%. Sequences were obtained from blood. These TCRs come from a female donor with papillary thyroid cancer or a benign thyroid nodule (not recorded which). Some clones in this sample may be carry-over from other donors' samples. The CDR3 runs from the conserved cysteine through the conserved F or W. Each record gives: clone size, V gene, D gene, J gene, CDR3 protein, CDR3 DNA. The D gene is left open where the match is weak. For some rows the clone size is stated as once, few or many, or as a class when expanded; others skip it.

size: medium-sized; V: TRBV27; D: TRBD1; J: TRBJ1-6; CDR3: CASSLRGDSPLHF; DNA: TGTGCCAGCAGTCTCAGGGGGGATTCACCCCTCCACTTT
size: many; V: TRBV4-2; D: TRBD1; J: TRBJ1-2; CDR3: CASSQEDRGGYTF; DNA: TGTGCCAGCAGCCAAGAAGACAGGGGTGGCTACACCTTC
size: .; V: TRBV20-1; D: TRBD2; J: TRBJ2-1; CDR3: CSARADTSGRYNEQFF; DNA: TGCAGTGCTAGAGCGGATACTAGCGGGCGATACAATGAGCAGTTCTTC
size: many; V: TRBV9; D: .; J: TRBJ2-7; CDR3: CASSVGPGYSYEQYF; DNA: TGTGCCAGCAGCGTAGGGCCAGGGTATAGCTACGAGCAGTACTTC
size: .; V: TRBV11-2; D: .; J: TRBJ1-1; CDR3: CASSARGEELNTEAFF; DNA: TGTGCCAGCAGTGCTCGGGGAGAGGAATTGAACACTGAAGCTTTCTTT
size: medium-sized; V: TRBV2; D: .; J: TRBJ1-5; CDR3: CASSADWNQPQHF; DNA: TGTGCCAGCAGCGCCGACTGGAATCAGCCCCAGCATTTT
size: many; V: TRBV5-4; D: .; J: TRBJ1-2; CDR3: CASSYATGTNYGYTF; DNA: TGTGCCAGCAGCTATGCTACAGGGACAAACTATGGCTACACCTTC
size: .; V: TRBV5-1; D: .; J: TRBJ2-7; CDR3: CASSLGTGGIYEQYF; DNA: TGCGCCAGCAGCTTGGGGACAGGCGGGATCTACGAGCAGTACTTC
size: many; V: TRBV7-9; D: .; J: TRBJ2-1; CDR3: CASSTLGDNEQFF; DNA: TGTGCCAGCAGCACACTAGGGGACAATGAGCAGTTCTTC
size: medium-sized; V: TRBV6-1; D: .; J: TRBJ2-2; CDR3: CASTWTNTGELFF; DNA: TGTGCCAGCACATGGACGAACACCGGGGAGCTGTTTTTT
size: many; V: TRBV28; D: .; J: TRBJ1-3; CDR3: CASRLLDRLSSGNTIYF; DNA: TGTGCCAGCAGACTCTTGGACAGACTAAGCTCTGGAAACACCATATATTTT
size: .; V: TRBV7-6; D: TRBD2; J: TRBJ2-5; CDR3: CASSLGSAGVWETHYF; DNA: TGTGCCAGCAGCTTAGGGTCGGCGGGAGTTTGGGAGACCCATTACTTC
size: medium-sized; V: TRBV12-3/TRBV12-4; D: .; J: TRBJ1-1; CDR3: CASSPRRGNTEAFF; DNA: TGTGCCAGCAGTCCTCGAAGAGGGAACACTGAAGCTTTCTTT
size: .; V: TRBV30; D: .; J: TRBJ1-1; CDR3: CAGRQTLSTEAFF; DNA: TGTGCCGGACGACAGACATTGAGCACTGAAGCTTTCTTT
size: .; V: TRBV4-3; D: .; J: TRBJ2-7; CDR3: CASSPGSGNRVEQYF; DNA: TGCGCCAGCAGCCCTGGGTCAGGGAATCGGGTCGAGCAGTACTTC
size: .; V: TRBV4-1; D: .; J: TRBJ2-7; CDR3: CASSQESIYEQYF; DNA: TGCGCCAGCAGCCAAGAGAGCATCTACGAGCAGTACTTC
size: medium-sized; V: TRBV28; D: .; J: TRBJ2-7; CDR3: CASSLPSGYEQYF; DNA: TGTGCCAGCAGTTTACCGAGCGGATACGAGCAGTACTTC
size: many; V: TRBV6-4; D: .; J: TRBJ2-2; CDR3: CASSERGGGDTGELFF; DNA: TGTGCCAGCAGTGAGAGAGGAGGGGGAGACACCGGGGAGCTGTTTTTT
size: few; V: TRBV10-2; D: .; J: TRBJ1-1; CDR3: CASSEVWEAVSEAFF; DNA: TGCGCCAGCAGTGAAGTATGGGAGGCAGTATCTGAAGCTTTCTTT
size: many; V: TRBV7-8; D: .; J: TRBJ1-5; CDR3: CASSLGEDMSNQPQHF; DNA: TGTGCCAGCAGCTTAGGTGAGGATATGAGCAATCAGCCCCAGCATTTT